Listed here are 20 T cell receptor beta chains from one sample, sequenced in a study of beta chain features in type 1 diabetes. Study conclusions and caveats: Type 1 diabetes patients showed a moderate but significant shortening of TCRB CDR3s in all four CD4+ subsets.

Which antigens these TCRs recognize remains unknown. Expressed TCRB transcripts were sequenced because the isolated RNA had all been reverse transcribed beforehand. Clones were read by immunoSEQ multiplex PCR, and TCRdb kept only the in-frame ones, dropping some. The data show 500,000 to 800,000 clones, 9.5% to 15% seen once. Sequenced input: naive CD4+ T cells from blood. The receptors here all came from a man aged 25 to 40 with type 1 diabetes.

The chain has TRBV7-9 and TRBJ2-3; the D is unclear. Germline V lookup: CDR1 SEHNR, CDR2 FQNEAQ (reference sequence). The length of the CDR3 is 15 residues. Trimming removed 1 base from V and 0 bases from J, with 8 bases in between. The CDR3 spells CASSLGETSTDTQYF. In nucleotides, the CDR3 is TGTGCCAGCAGCTTAGGGGAAACAAGCACAGATACGCAGTATTTT.

The sample holds a few counts of this clone. The chain is built from TRBV28 and TRBJ1-2; D remains unclear. Trimming took off 8 bases at V and 0 bases at J, with 10 bases between the two ends. CDR3 length: 13 amino acids. Germline V gene lookup returns CDR1 MDHEN and CDR2 SYDVKM. The CDR3 DNA sequence: TGTGCCAGCTACCCCGATTCTAACTATGGCTACACCTTC. This encodes CASYPDSNYGYTF.

This clone was counted only a few times. The gene calls are TRBV28 and TRBJ2-7; TRBD2 aligns across 15 bases. Trimming at V came to 4 bases and at J to 3 bases, leaving 4 bases not matched to a gene. Germline CDR1 MDHEN, CDR2 SYDVKM. This CDR3 has 16 residues. The CDR3 here is CASSSGTSGGYYEQYF. In DNA form, the CDR3 reads TGTGCCAGCAGTTCCGGGACTAGCGGGGGGTACTACGAGCAGTACTTC.

This clone has only a few counts. This chain joins TRBV19 and TRBJ2-7; D assignment may be TRBD1 or TRBD2 (5 bases each). The CDR3 runs to 15 residues. Per the germline V gene, CDR1 is LNHDA and CDR2 is SQIVND (reference sequence). V lost 5 bases and J lost 4, with 18 bases in between. The CDR3 protein is CASSDRGRASYEQYF. CDR3 bases: TGTGCCAGTAGTGACCGGGGCAGGGCGTCGTACGAGCAGTACTTC. Based on the CDR3 plus reference TRBV19 and TRBJ2-7, the full variable domain is DGGITQSPKYLFRKEGQNVTLSCEQNLNHDAMYWYRQDPGQGLRLIYYSQIVNDFQKGDIAEGYSVSREKKESFPLTVTSAQKNPTAFYLCASSDRGRASYEQYFGPGTRLTVT.

The V and J genes are TRBV5-4 and TRBJ2-4; perhaps TRBD2 as D (6 bases). The V gene lost 5 bases and the J gene lost 8 bases, with 20 bases spanning the gap. The germline V gene encodes CDR1 SGHNT and CDR2 YYREEE (reference sequence). This CDR3 is built from 15 residues. CDR3 nucleotide sequence: TGTGCCAGCAGTGCCCCATCTTCCGGAGGGGACATTCAGTACTTC. It encodes CASSAPSSGGDIQYF.

This clone was picked up a small number of times. The same CDR3 also results from other DNA sequences found in this sample. V gene TRBV4-1 combines with J gene TRBJ1-3, with 7 bases that match TRBD1. The V gene end was trimmed by 4 bases and the J gene end by 2 bases; junction bases not matched to a gene: 5. CDR1 and CDR2 from the germline V gene are MGHRA and YSYEKL. The CDR3 is 15 residues long. DNA for the CDR3: TGCGCCAGCAGCCCGCCGACAGGGACTGGAAACACCATATATTTT. Protein: CASSPPTGTGNTIYF.

V gene TRBV5-1 combines with J gene TRBJ1-3, with D uncertain. Trimming took off 1 base at V and 4 bases at J, with 12 bases between the two ends. The CDR3 totals 15 residues. The germline V gene encodes CDR1 SGHRS and CDR2 YFSETQ. The CDR3 region is CASSLNSNSGNTIYF. CDR3 coding DNA: TGCGCCAGCAGCTTGAATTCGAACAGCGGAAACACCATATATTTT.

The rearrangement uses TRBV6-5 and TRBJ2-1; D not certain. CDR1 is MNHEY and CDR2 is SVGAGI in the germline V gene. The V and J ends lost 4 bases and 4 bases respectively, with 8 bases between them. This CDR3 has 13 amino acids. The chain's CDR3 is CASSSWQYNEQFF. The CDR3 coding sequence is TGTGCCAGCAGTTCTTGGCAATACAATGAGCAGTTCTTC.

The CDR3 sequence is CASSLVGTGAETQYF. The CDR3 coding sequence is TGCGCCAGCAGCTTGGTCGGGACAGGGGCTGAGACCCAGTACTTC. The chain couples TRBV5-1 to TRBJ2-5; 10 bases map to TRBD1. V gave up 0 bases and J gave up 5 bases; unmatched junction bases: 4. The CDR3 is 15 residues long. Germline V gene sequence: CDR1 SGHRS, CDR2 YFSETQ.

A few counts support this clone. The chain couples TRBV30 to TRBJ1-5, with no clear D. The CDR3 consists of 13 residues. V gave up 0 bases and J gave up 4 bases, with 7 bases separating them. Germline CDR1 reads GTSNPN; CDR2 reads SVGIG (reference sequence). The CDR3 is CAWSVADNQPQHF. In DNA form, the CDR3 reads TGTGCCTGGAGTGTCGCAGATAATCAGCCCCAGCATTTT.

This clone was detected a few times. This sample includes further DNA sequences coding for the same CDR3. Written as DNA, the CDR3 is TGTGCCAGCAGCGTAGCGCCAGGGGGACGGGAGACCCAGTACTTC. This sequence encodes CASSVAPGGRETQYF. The rearrangement joins TRBV9 to TRBJ2-5, with 7 bases fitting TRBD1. Germline-derived CDR1 and CDR2 are SGDLS and YYNGEE. The CDR3 is 15 residues long. V trimming: 0 bases; J trimming: 5 bases; junction bases outside the gene matches: 7.

The V gene is TRBV10-3, the J gene TRBJ2-7; no reliable D call. Trimming left V 2 bases short and J 4 bases short, with 9 bases between. There are 13 residues in the CDR3. The germline V gene encodes CDR1 ENHRY and CDR2 SYGVKD. The CDR3 region is CAISETQKYEQYF. CDR3 nucleotide sequence: TGTGCCATCAGTGAGACCCAGAAATACGAGCAGTACTTC.

This sequence joins TRBV9 and TRBJ2-7; TRBD1 aligns across 7 bases. The length of the CDR3 is 15 residues. J gave up 0 bases and V 4 bases, and 7 bases lay outside the gene matches. Germline-derived CDR1 and CDR2 are SGDLS and YYNGEE. In DNA form, the CDR3 reads TGTGCCAGCAGCTCTCGACAGGGTCGCTCCTACGAGCAGTACTTC. Protein: CASSSRQGRSYEQYF.

In its sample, this clone was seen a few times. Other DNA sequences of this sample code for an identical CDR3. V usage is TRBV7-2 and J usage is TRBJ1-2; 8 bases align to TRBD1. Trimming at V came to 4 bases and at J to 4 bases, leaving 2 bases not matched to a gene. Germline-derived CDR1 and CDR2 are SGHTA and FQGNSA. This CDR3 spans 13 amino acids. The CDR3 DNA reads TGTGCCAGCAGCTCGGACAGGGCCTATGGCTACACCTTC. Translation gives CASSSDRAYGYTF.

This clone came up a few times. This chain joins TRBV6-6 and TRBJ2-7, with D possibly being TRBD1 or TRBD2 (5 bases each). The CDR3 loop spans 16 amino acids. The germline V and J ends were trimmed by 0 bases and 3 bases, with 15 bases remaining between them. Germline loops: CDR1 MNHNY, CDR2 SVGAGI (reference sequence). The CDR3 coding sequence is TGTGCCAGCAGTTACTCTGCGATCAGAGGGGACTACGAGCAGTACTTC. Its translation is CASSYSAIRGDYEQYF.

This clone showed up just a few times. The chain uses TRBV7-2 and TRBJ2-2, with D uncertain. V shed 1 base and J shed 4 bases, with 10 bases lying between them. Germline V lookup: CDR1 SGHTA, CDR2 FQGNSA. The CDR3 runs to 15 residues. The CDR3 DNA reads TGTGCCAGCAGCTTAGGGGGTTGGAGCACCGGGGAGCTGTTTTTT. It translates to CASSLGGWSTGELFF.

The chain links TRBV25-1 to TRBJ1-6, with D possibly TRBD1 on 6 matching bases. Germline V lookup: CDR1 MGHDK, CDR2 SYGVNS. The V gene lost 2 bases and the J gene lost 6 bases, with 11 bases spanning the gap. The CDR3 has 15 amino acids. The CDR3 loop is CASSEQGLANSPLHF. CDR3 nucleotides: TGTGCCAGCAGTGAACAGGGGTTGGCTAATTCACCCCTCCACTTT.

A note on this clone: Other DNA sequences in this specimen translate into the identical CDR3. V gene TRBV5-4 combines with J gene TRBJ2-7, with D uncertain. The CDR3 is 11 amino acids. The germline V gene has CDR1 SGHNT and CDR2 YYREEE (reference sequence). V lost 0 bases, J lost 3 bases, and 1 base lay in between. Here the CDR3 reads CASSLGYEQYF. Written as DNA, the CDR3 is TGTGCCAGCAGCTTGGGCTACGAGCAGTACTTC.

The chain has TRBV5-4 and TRBJ1-6; a possible D gene is TRBD1 (5 bases). Germline-derived CDR1 and CDR2 are SGHNT and YYREEE (reference sequence). The CDR3 has 14 residues. Deletions cut 6 bases from V and 10 bases from J, with 17 bases between. DNA for the CDR3: TGTGCCAGCACCGTCGCAGGGAATGGGTCACCCCTCCACTTT. Its translation is CASTVAGNGSPLHF. Variable domain in full (rest from reference TRBV5-4 and TRBJ1-6): ETGVTQSPTHLIKTRGQQVTLRCSSQSGHNTVSWYQQALGQGPQFIFQYYREEENGRGNFPPRFSGLQFPNYSSELNVNALELDDSALYLCASTVAGNGSPLHFGNGTRLTVT.

This clone was counted a few times. The chain has TRBV14 and TRBJ1-2, with unresolved D. V gave up 2 bases and J gave up 5 bases, with 9 bases separating them. The CDR3 covers 13 residues. CDR1 SGHDN and CDR2 FVKESK come from the germline V gene. CDR3 coding DNA: TGTGCCAGCAGCCAAATAGGGTCGTATGGCTACACCTTC. Protein: CASSQIGSYGYTF.